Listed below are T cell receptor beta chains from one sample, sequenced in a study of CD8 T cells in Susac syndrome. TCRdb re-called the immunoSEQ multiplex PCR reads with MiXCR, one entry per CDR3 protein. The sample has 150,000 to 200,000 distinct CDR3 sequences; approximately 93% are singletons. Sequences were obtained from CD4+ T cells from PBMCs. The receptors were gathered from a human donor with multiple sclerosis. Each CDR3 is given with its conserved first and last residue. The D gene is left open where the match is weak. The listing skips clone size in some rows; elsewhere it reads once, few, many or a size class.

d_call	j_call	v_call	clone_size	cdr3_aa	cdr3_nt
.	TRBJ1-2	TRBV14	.	CASSQGRYGYTF	TGTGCCAGCAGCCAAGGCCGCTATGGCTACACCTTC
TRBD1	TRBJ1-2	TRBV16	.	CASSPDRGNGYTF	TGTGCCAGCAGTCCAGACAGGGGGAATGGCTACACCTTC
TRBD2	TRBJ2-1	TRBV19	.	CASSSGRSSYNEQFF	TGTGCCAGTAGTAGCGGGAGGAGCTCCTACAATGAGCAGTTCTTC
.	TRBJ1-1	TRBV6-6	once	CASSYLGLNTEAFF	TGTGCCAGCAGTTACTTAGGGTTGAACACTGAAGCTTTCTTT
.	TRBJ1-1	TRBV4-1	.	CASSQVMGVVMNTEAFF	TGCGCCAGCAGCCAAGTGATGGGGGTGGTTATGAACACTGAAGCTTTCTTT
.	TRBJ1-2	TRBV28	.	CASSRPGHNYGYTF	TGTGCCAGCAGCCGCCCGGGTCATAACTATGGCTACACCTTC
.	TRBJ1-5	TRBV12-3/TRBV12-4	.	CASSPQGHNQPQHF	TGTGCCAGCAGTCCCCAGGGTCACAATCAGCCCCAGCATTTT
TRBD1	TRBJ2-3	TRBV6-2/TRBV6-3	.	CASSRGTGTDTQYF	TGTGCCAGCAGCCGCGGGACAGGGACAGATACGCAGTATTTT
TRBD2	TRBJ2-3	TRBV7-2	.	CASSPLPRGGSTDTQYF	TGTGCCAGCAGCCCACTCCCGCGGGGGGGGAGCACAGATACGCAGTATTTT
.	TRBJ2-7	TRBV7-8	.	CASSLMGPRSYEQYF	TGTGCCAGCAGCTTGATGGGACCGAGAAGTTACGAGCAGTACTTC
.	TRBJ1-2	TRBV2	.	CASSEGSSSGSGYTF	TGTGCCAGCAGTGAAGGTTCCAGTAGTGGCAGTGGCTACACCTTC
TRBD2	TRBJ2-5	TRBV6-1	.	CASSERKLAGGGETQYF	TGTGCCAGCAGTGAACGTAAACTAGCGGGGGGAGGGGAGACCCAGTACTTC
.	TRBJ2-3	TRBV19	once	CASNPASTDTQYF	TGTGCCAGTAATCCAGCGAGCACAGATACGCAGTATTTT
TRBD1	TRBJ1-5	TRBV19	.	CASSIQGARGNQPQHF	TGTGCCAGTAGTATACAGGGGGCACGCGGCAATCAGCCCCAGCATTTT
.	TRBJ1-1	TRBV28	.	CASSFPWENTEAFF	TGTGCCAGCAGTTTCCCCTGGGAGAACACTGAAGCTTTCTTT
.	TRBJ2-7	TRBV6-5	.	CASSYSGSEGYEQYF	TGTGCCAGCAGTTACTCGGGATCTGAAGGCTACGAGCAGTACTTC
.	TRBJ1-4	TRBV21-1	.	CATPQGSAGPNEKLFF	TGTGCCACCCCGCAGGGGAGCGCGGGGCCTAATGAAAAACTGTTTTTT
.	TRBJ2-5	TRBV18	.	CASSPRQVEGTQYF	TGTGCCAGCTCACCCAGACAGGTTGAAGGGACCCAGTACTTC
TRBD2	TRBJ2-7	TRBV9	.	CASSPRYGLAGVGSYEQYF	TGTGCCAGCAGCCCTCGCTACGGACTAGCGGGAGTCGGCTCCTACGAGCAGTACTTC
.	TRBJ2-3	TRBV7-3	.	CASSTGIGTDTQYF	TGTGCCAGCAGCACGGGGATAGGGACAGATACGCAGTATTTT
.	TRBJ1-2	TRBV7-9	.	CASSYDGGNYGYTF	TGTGCCAGCAGTTATGACGGGGGAAACTATGGCTACACCTTC
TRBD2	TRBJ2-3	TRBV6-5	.	CASSRTAGAVDTQYF	TGTGCCAGCAGCCGTACAGCGGGAGCTGTAGATACGCAGTATTTT
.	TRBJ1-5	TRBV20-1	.	CSARVGGSRNQPQHF	TGCAGTGCTAGAGTGGGAGGGTCACGCAATCAGCCCCAGCATTTT
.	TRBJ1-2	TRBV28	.	CASSPTALGKANYGYTF	TGTGCCAGCAGCCCCACCGCACTAGGGAAAGCTAACTATGGCTACACCTTC
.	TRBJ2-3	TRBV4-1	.	CASTLEGALDTQYF	TGCGCCAGCACCCTCGAGGGCGCGTTGGATACGCAGTATTTT
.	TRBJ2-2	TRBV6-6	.	CASSYLLVTTGELFF	TGTGCCAGCAGTTACCTACTAGTTACGACCGGGGAGCTGTTTTTT
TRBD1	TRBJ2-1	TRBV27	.	CASSLGQGKPNEQFF	TGTGCCAGCAGTTTAGGACAGGGAAAGCCCAATGAGCAGTTCTTC
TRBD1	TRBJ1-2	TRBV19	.	CASTPGTGWAYGYTF	TGTGCCAGTACCCCAGGGACAGGGTGGGCCTATGGCTACACCTTC
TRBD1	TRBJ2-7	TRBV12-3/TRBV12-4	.	CASSRGQGSFHEQYF	TGTGCCAGCAGTAGGGGACAGGGGAGCTTCCACGAGCAGTACTTC
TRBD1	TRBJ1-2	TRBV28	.	CASSFPQGGRGYTF	TGTGCCAGCAGTTTTCCCCAGGGGGGTCGGGGCTACACCTTC
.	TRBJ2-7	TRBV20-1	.	CSASSPDTYEQYF	TGCAGTGCTAGTTCGCCCGATACCTACGAGCAGTACTTC
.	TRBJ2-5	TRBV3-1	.	CASTPPGRGETQYF	TGTGCCAGCACCCCCCCGGGCCGGGGAGAGACCCAGTACTTC
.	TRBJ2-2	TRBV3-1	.	CASSQGPGELFF	TGTGCCAGCAGCCAAGGCCCCGGGGAGCTGTTTTTT
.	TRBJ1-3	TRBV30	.	CAWSSPSGGHTIYF	TGTGCCTGGAGCTCCCCATCCGGCGGTCACACCATATATTTT
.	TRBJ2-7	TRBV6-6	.	CASSPWTNPREQYF	TGTGCCAGCAGTCCCTGGACAAATCCTAGGGAGCAGTACTTC
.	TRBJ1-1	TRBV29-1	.	CSVAIQVEGEAFF	TGCAGCGTAGCTATACAGGTCGAGGGTGAAGCTTTCTTT
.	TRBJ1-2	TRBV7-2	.	CASSLAQSGTSGYTF	TGTGCCAGCAGCTTAGCGCAATCTGGGACGAGTGGCTACACCTTC
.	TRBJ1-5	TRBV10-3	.	CAISEVRGSGNQPQHF	TGTGCCATCAGTGAGGTCCGGGGAAGCGGCAATCAGCCCCAGCATTTT
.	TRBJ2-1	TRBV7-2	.	CASSSGGVAAYNEQFF	TGTGCCAGCAGCTCCGGGGGAGTAGCGGCGTACAATGAGCAGTTCTTC
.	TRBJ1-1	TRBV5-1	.	CASKAVAGNTEAFF	TGCGCCAGCAAGGCCGTGGCGGGGAACACTGAAGCTTTCTTT
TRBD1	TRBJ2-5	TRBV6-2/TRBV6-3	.	CASSPRDRSKETQYF	TGTGCCAGCAGTCCACGGGACAGATCCAAAGAGACCCAGTACTTC
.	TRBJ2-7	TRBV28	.	CASSPLSEQYF	TGTGCCAGCAGTCCCCTATCTGAGCAGTACTTC
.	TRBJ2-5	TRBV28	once	CASSLGGRVETQYF	TGTGCCAGCAGTTTAGGAGGGAGAGTAGAGACCCAGTACTTC
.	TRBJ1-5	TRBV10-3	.	CAIGRGANQPQHF	TGTGCCATCGGTCGGGGTGCCAATCAGCCCCAGCATTTT
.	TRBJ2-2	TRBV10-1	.	CASSEFPDTGELFF	TGCGCCAGCAGTGAGTTTCCTGACACCGGGGAGCTGTTTTTT
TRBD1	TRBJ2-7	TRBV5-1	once	CASRGTASYEQYF	TGCGCCAGCAGGGGGACAGCATCCTACGAGCAGTACTTC
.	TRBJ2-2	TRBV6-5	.	CASSSAGHTAGELFF	TGTGCCAGCAGTAGCGCGGGACACACGGCCGGGGAGCTGTTTTTT
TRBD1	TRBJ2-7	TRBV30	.	CAWSAQGAVYEQYF	TGTGCCTGGAGTGCCCAGGGGGCTGTCTACGAGCAGTACTTC
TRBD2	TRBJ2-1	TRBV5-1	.	CASSPNTPGLAGVNEQFF	TGCGCCAGCAGTCCCAATACCCCTGGACTAGCGGGAGTCAATGAGCAGTTCTTC
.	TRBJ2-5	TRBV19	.	CASSIDRTPRETQYF	TGTGCCAGTAGTATAGATCGGACTCCTCGGGAGACCCAGTACTTC
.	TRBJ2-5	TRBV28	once	CASSLGGSTYQETQYF	TGTGCCAGCAGTTTAGGGGGTTCAACATACCAAGAGACCCAGTACTTC
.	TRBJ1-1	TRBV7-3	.	CASSLNGQNTEAFF	TGTGCCAGCAGCCTGAACGGACAGAACACTGAAGCTTTCTTT
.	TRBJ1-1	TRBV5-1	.	CASSYDGRPGTEAFF	TGCGCCAGCAGCTATGACGGGCGGCCAGGCACTGAAGCTTTCTTT
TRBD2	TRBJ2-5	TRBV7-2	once	CASSSGLAGGRETQYF	TGTGCCAGCAGCTCCGGACTAGCGGGGGGGCGGGAGACCCAGTACTTC
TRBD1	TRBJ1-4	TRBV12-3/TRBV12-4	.	CASRLGQGGEKLFF	TGTGCCAGCAGGCTTGGACAGGGAGGTGAAAAACTGTTTTTT
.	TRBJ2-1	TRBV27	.	CASSLSSGRRTYNEQFF	TGTGCCAGCAGTTTATCGTCGGGAAGGAGGACCTACAATGAGCAGTTCTTC
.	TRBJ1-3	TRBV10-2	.	CATRGEMAGNTIYF	TGCGCCACAAGGGGGGAAATGGCTGGAAACACCATATATTTT
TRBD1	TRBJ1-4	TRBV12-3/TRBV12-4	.	CASSLDRGSSEKLFF	TGTGCCAGCAGTTTAGACAGGGGGTCGAGTGAAAAACTGTTTTTT
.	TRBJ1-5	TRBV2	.	CASRGRDGGQPQHF	TGTGCCAGCAGGGGTCGTGATGGTGGTCAGCCCCAGCATTTT